The 24 T cell receptor beta chains below all came from one sample that was sequenced in a study of CD8 T cells in Susac syndrome. RNA totalling about 0.45 to 1 ug underwent reverse transcription with random hexamers. In TCRdb, the immunoSEQ multiplex PCR reads were re-called with MiXCR into one record per CDR3 protein. The data hold 240,000 or so distinct CDR3 sequences, with about 96% observed a single time. Sequencing input: CD4+ T cells from PBMCs. These receptors were obtained from a human donor with Susac syndrome.

This chain connects TRBV20-1 to TRBJ2-1; D remains unclear. Germline CDR1 reads DFQATT; CDR2 reads SNEGSKA (reference sequence). Trimming pared 5 bases from V and 9 bases from J, leaving 14 bases between. This CDR3 comprises 12 residues. The DNA for the CDR3 is TGCAGTGCTCTCCGAACTTGGGCTGAGCAGTTCTTC. Protein product: CSALRTWAEQFF.

V usage is TRBV10-3 and J usage is TRBJ1-1; D remains unclear. This CDR3 region has 14 residues. V lost 5 bases and J 4 bases, leaving 14 bases between the germline ends. Germline CDR1 ENHRY, CDR2 SYGVKD. DNA of the CDR3: TGTGCCATCAGTAGCGTCCCCGGAGGCACTGAAGCTTTCTTT. As protein: CAISSVPGGTEAFF.

This chain connects TRBV29-1 to TRBJ2-3; D uncertain. The germline gives CDR1 SQVTM, CDR2 ANQGSEA. V gave up 5 bases and J gave up 2 bases, with 11 bases separating them. The CDR3 extends over 13 amino acids. In DNA form, the CDR3 reads TGCAGCGTTCTCCCGGGCCACACAGATACGCAGTATTTT. Translation: CSVLPGHTDTQYF.

A single count supports this clonotype. The chain combines TRBV10-3 with TRBJ2-2; D is unclear. CDR1 and CDR2 (germline): ENHRY, SYGVKD. This CDR3 is built from 13 residues. V was trimmed by 7 bases and J by 6 bases, leaving 12 bases between them. Here the CDR3 reads CAINRLVSGELFF. The CDR3 DNA reads TGTGCCATCAATCGCTTAGTATCCGGGGAGCTGTTTTTT.

This clonotype was observed once. This chain joins TRBV15 and TRBJ2-7; D unclear. Per the germline V gene, CDR1 is LNHNV and CDR2 is YYDKDF (reference sequence). V was trimmed by 0 bases and J by 3 bases, leaving 9 bases between them. CDR3 size: 14 residues. The CDR3 DNA follows: TGTGCCACCAGCAGAGATGGGCGTTACTACGAGCAGTACTTC. Its translation: CATSRDGRYYEQYF.

The V gene is TRBV29-1, the J gene TRBJ2-1, with TRBD1 identical over 7 bases. Per the germline V gene, CDR1 is SQVTM and CDR2 is ANQGSEA. The CDR3 loop spans 13 amino acids. In DNA, the CDR3 is TGCAGTGCTGGGACAGACGTCTACAATGAGCAGTTCTTC. Its translation is CSAGTDVYNEQFF.

The rearrangement links TRBV20-1 to TRBJ2-2, with TRBD1 matching 10 bases. This CDR3 comprises 16 residues. J gave up 6 bases and V 0 bases, and 7 bases lay outside the gene matches. CDR1 DFQATT and CDR2 SNEGSKA come from the germline V gene (reference sequence). This chain's CDR3 is CSARDTPGQGSGELFF. The CDR3 region has the DNA TGCAGTGCTAGAGACACACCGGGACAGGGGTCCGGGGAGCTGTTTTTT.

A single count supports this clonotype. The V call is TRBV5-6, the J call TRBJ2-1, with 7 bases fitting TRBD2. From germline, CDR1 is SGHDT and CDR2 YYEEEE. CDR3 size: 15 residues. The ends lost 4 bases at V and 0 bases at J; junction bases unmatched: 4. CDR3 DNA: TGTGCCAGCAGCGGGGGACTATACTCCTACAATGAGCAGTTCTTC. Encoded protein: CASSGGLYSYNEQFF.

The V call is TRBV15, the J call TRBJ1-3, with a tentative D call TRBD1 (5 bases). The V end was cut by 0 bases, the J end by 2 bases, with 23 bases between. Germline CDR1 LNHNV, CDR2 YYDKDF (reference sequence). The CDR3 extends over 20 amino acids. The CDR3 loop is CATSRDWAGQKLTPGNTIYF. CDR3 sequence (DNA): TGTGCCACCAGCAGAGATTGGGCAGGGCAGAAGCTTACTCCTGGAAACACCATATATTTT.

V gene TRBV11-2 combines with J gene TRBJ2-1; 14 positions match TRBD2. This CDR3 is 17 amino acids long. CDR1 is SGHAT and CDR2 is FQNNGV in the germline V gene. Trimming cost V 1 base and J 4 bases; bases outside gene matches: 3. CDR3 region: CASSLGLAGGQYNEQFF. In DNA, the CDR3 is TGTGCCAGCAGCTTAGGACTAGCGGGAGGGCAATACAATGAGCAGTTCTTC.

The chain has TRBV15 and TRBJ1-5; 9 positions match TRBD1. This CDR3 contains 14 residues. CDR1 and CDR2 from the germline V gene are LNHNV and YYDKDF (reference sequence). V lost 1 base to trimming and J lost 7 bases; unmatched junction nucleotides: 2. For the CDR3, the DNA is TGTGCCACCAGCAGAGGACAGGGGGACCAGCCCCAGCATTTT. Translated: CATSRGQGDQPQHF.

This chain uses TRBV12-3 or TRBV12-4 with TRBJ2-1, with D perhaps given as TRBD1 or TRBD2 (5 bases each). The ends were cut back, 3 bases at V and 9 bases at J, with 12 bases in the middle. The CDR3 runs 13 residues. The CDR3 loop is CASSFLGTIEQFF. The DNA of the CDR3 is TGTGCCAGCAGTTTTCTAGGGACGATTGAGCAGTTCTTC.

The chain is built from TRBV9 and TRBJ1-3; D remains unclear. CDR3 length: 18 amino acids. Germline V gene sequence: CDR1 SGDLS, CDR2 YYNGEE. V was shortened by 0 bases and J by 0 bases, with 16 bases between the two germline ends. The CDR3 DNA follows: TGTGCCAGCAGCGTAGCGGCAAGCTCGGGGAGCTCTGGAAACACCATATATTTT. Its protein is CASSVAASSGSSGNTIYF.

The chain employs TRBV20-1 and TRBJ2-7; 9 bases line up with TRBD1. J gave up 4 bases and V 5 bases, and 9 bases lay outside the gene matches. This CDR3 has 14 amino acids. CDR1 is DFQATT, CDR2 SNEGSKA, per germline (reference sequence). The CDR3 coding sequence is TGCAGTGCTTACACCGGGACAGGGACTTACGAGCAGTACTTC. Its translation is CSAYTGTGTYEQYF.

The J gene is TRBJ2-3, the V gene TRBV9; D remains ambiguous. Looked up from germline, CDR1 is SGDLS and CDR2 is YYNGEE. The CDR3 has 14 residues. V lost 3 bases and J lost 12, with 20 bases in between. The CDR3 is CASSGTPGPITQYF. In DNA form, the CDR3 reads TGTGCCAGCAGCGGGACCCCAGGACCAATCACCCAGTATTTT.

The chain combines TRBV13 with TRBJ1-2; possible D gene TRBD1, 6 bases. Trimming pared 4 bases from V and 8 bases from J, leaving 14 bases between. Germline CDR1 and CDR2: PRHDT and FYEKMQ (reference sequence). The CDR3 spans 13 residues. The DNA for the CDR3 is TGTGCCAGCAGCTCCAGACAGGCCCGGGGCTACACCTTC. Its translation: CASSSRQARGYTF.

The chain couples TRBV29-1 to TRBJ2-7, with 11 bases fitting TRBD1. Germline V gene sequence: CDR1 SQVTM, CDR2 ANQGSEA. With 5 bases clipped from V and 5 bases from J, the junction kept 5 bases outside the gene matches. This CDR3 comprises 13 residues. Here the CDR3 reads CSVLRTGGNEQYF. The DNA of the CDR3 is TGCAGCGTTCTGAGGACAGGGGGCAACGAGCAGTACTTC.

The chain is built from TRBV29-1 and TRBJ2-1; TRBD1 might be the D (5 bases). The V end was cut by 4 bases, the J end by 4 bases, with 14 bases between. This CDR3 is built from 14 residues. Per the germline V gene, CDR1 is SQVTM and CDR2 is ANQGSEA. The chain's CDR3 is CSVAGTGDYNEQFF. DNA for the CDR3: TGCAGCGTTGCTGGAACAGGTGATTACAATGAGCAGTTCTTC.

This chain links TRBV20-1 with TRBJ1-2, with TRBD1 matching 7 bases. CDR1 and CDR2 (germline): DFQATT, SNEGSKA (reference sequence). This CDR3 is built from 14 residues. V dropped 5 bases and J dropped 5; count of bases not matched to a gene: 11. CDR3 sequence reads: CSAGTIGQVYGYTF. In nucleotides, the CDR3 is TGCAGTGCTGGCACGATAGGACAGGTGTATGGCTACACCTTC.

Remarks on this clonotype: A read error may produce the germline difference seen at one junction end. This rearrangement joins TRBV7-7 to TRBJ2-5; 14 nucleotides agree with TRBD2. The CDR3 loop spans 16 amino acids. The germline gives CDR1 SSHAT, CDR2 FNYEAQ (reference sequence). DNA for the CDR3: TGTGCTAGCAGCTCGGGACTAGCGGGGGACCAAGAGACCCAGTACTTC. It codes for CASSSGLAGDQETQYF.

This clonotype was seen only once. The CDR3 loop reads CASSFLHHSLETQYF. Written as DNA, the CDR3 is TGTGCCAGCAGTTTCCTTCACCACTCGCTGGAGACCCAGTACTTC. This chain joins TRBV28 and TRBJ2-5; no clear D. The CDR3 is 15 amino acids. Per germline, CDR1 MDHEN and CDR2 SYDVKM. V was cut by 3 bases and J by 5 bases, with 16 bases left in between. Together with reference TRBV28 and TRBJ2-5, the CDR3 gives the full variable domain: DVKVTQSSRYLVKRTGEKVFLECVQDMDHENMFWYRQDPGLGLRLIYFSYDVKMKEKGDIPEGYSVSREKKERFSLILESASTNQTSMYLCASSFLHHSLETQYFGPGTRLLVL.

The genes are TRBV12-3 or TRBV12-4 and TRBJ2-7; 8 nucleotides align to TRBD1. CDR3 length: 16 amino acids. Trimming at V came to 1 base and at J to 6 bases, leaving 11 bases not matched to a gene. In nucleotides, the CDR3 is TGTGCCAGCAGTTTAGGGACAGGGCGAGGCCCCTCCGAGCAGTACTTC. Protein product: CASSLGTGRGPSEQYF.

The rearrangement links TRBV12-3 or TRBV12-4 to TRBJ2-1, with 7 nucleotides matching TRBD2. The CDR3 is 17 residues long. V was clipped by 3 bases and J by 4 bases; unmatched bases: 12. CDR3 loop: CASSFGVSSGFYNEQFF. CDR3 nucleotide sequence: TGTGCCAGCAGTTTCGGCGTCAGTAGCGGGTTTTACAATGAGCAGTTCTTC.

This chain links TRBV27 with TRBJ2-5; 8 bases line up with TRBD1. Unmatched junction bases numbered 10, after V lost 8 bases and J lost 5 bases. The CDR3 totals 14 residues. Germline CDR1 and CDR2: MNHEY and SMNVEV (reference sequence). The CDR3 is CASVMDRERETQYF. The CDR3 DNA reads as TGTGCCAGCGTAATGGACAGGGAACGGGAGACCCAGTACTTC.